This T cell receptor beta chain was identified in a study of cytomegalovirus exposure and HLA in healthy donors. Study-level background: Within the Caucasian-associated ancestry cluster were roughly 82% of the approximately 400 genotyped donors.

With 60 Vbeta and 13 Jbeta primers, the PCR was carried out. Assay used: immunoSEQ multiplex PCR; TCRdb lists only in-frame clones, some missing. The data contain around 200,000 clones, more than 60% of them singletons. This clone was picked up many times. Germline values: CDR1 WNHNN, CDR2 SYGVQD (reference sequence). This CDR3 has 14 amino acids. V lost 3 bases to trimming and J lost 6 bases, with 12 bases between them. This clonotype originated in a middle-aged man in good health and CMV-seronegative. The chain carries TRBV10-1 and TRBJ2-1, with a tentative D call TRBD2 (6 bases). The sample was PBMCs. The CDR3 coding sequence is TGCGCCAGCAGTGAAGCCGGGAGTAGCAATGAGCAGTTCTTC. This translates into CASSEAGSSNEQFF.